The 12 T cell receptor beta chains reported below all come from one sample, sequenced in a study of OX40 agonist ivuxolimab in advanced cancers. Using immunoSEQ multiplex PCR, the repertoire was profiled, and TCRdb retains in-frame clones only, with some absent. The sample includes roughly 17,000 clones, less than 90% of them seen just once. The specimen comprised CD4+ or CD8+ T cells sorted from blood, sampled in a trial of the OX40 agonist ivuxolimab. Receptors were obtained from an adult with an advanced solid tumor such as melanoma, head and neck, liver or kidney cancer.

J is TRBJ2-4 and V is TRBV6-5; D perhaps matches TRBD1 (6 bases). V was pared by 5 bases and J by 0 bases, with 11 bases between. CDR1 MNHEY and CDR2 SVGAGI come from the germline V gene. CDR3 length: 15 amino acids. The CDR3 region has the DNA TGTGCCAGCAGTCCGGACAGCCTAGCCAAAAACATTCAGTACTTC. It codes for CASSPDSLAKNIQYF.

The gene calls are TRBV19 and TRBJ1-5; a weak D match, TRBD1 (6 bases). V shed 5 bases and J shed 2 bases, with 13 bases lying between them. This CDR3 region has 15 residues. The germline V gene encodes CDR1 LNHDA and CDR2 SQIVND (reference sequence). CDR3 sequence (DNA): TGTGCCAGTAGTTCACAGGGCTGGGGCAATCAGCCCCAGCATTTT. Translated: CASSSQGWGNQPQHF.

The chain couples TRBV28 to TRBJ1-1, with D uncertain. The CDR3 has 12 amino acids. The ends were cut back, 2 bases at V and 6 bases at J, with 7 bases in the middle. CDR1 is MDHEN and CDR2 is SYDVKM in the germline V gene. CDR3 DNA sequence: TGTGCCAGCAGTTTACAACCCGCTGAAGCTTTCTTT. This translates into CASSLQPAEAFF.

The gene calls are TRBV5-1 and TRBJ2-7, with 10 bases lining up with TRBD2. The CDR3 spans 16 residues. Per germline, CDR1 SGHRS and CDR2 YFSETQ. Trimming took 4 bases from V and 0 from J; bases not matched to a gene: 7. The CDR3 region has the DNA TGCGCCAGCAGCCCAGGGGCTAGCGGGAGCTCCTACGAGCAGTACTTC. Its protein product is CASSPGASGSSYEQYF.

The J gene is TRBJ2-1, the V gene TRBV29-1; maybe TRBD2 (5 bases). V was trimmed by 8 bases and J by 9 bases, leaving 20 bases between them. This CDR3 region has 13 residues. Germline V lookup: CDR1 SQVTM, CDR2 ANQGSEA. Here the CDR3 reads CSINTLGGSEQFF. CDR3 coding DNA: TGCAGCATTAATACGTTAGGAGGTAGTGAGCAGTTCTTC.

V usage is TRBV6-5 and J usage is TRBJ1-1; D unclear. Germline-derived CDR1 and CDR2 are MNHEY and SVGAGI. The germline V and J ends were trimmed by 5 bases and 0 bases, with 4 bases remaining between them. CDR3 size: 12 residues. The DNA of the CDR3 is TGTGCCAGCAGTACAGTGAACACTGAAGCTTTCTTT. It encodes CASSTVNTEAFF.

The CDR3 sequence is CASSLDSPDRGGYTF. DNA for the CDR3: TGCGCCAGCAGCTTGGACTCCCCCGACAGGGGCGGCTACACCTTC. This chain joins TRBV5-1 and TRBJ1-2, with TRBD1 matching over 8 bases. The CDR3 consists of 15 residues. Germline values: CDR1 SGHRS, CDR2 YFSETQ. The trim removed 0 bases at V and 8 bases at J, leaving 9 bases unmatched.

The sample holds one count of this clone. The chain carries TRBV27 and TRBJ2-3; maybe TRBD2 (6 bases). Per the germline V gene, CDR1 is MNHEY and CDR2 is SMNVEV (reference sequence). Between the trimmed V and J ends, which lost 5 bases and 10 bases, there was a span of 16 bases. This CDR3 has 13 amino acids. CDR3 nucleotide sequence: TGTGCCAGCAGTCCCCCCCCGGGACTTGCGCAGTATTTT. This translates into CASSPPPGLAQYF.

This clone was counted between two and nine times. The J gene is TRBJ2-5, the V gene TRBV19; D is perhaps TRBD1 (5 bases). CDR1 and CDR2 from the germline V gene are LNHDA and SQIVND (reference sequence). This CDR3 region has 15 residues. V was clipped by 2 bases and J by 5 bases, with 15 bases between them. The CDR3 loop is CASSIIGHPGETQYF. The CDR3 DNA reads TGTGCCAGTAGTATAATAGGACACCCAGGGGAGACCCAGTACTTC.

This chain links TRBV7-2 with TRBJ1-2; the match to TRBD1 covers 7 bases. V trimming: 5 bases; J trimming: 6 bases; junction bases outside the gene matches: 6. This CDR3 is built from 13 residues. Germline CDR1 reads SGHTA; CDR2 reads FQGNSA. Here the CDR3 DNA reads TGTGCCAGCAGCGCCGACAGGGTTGATGGCTACACCTTC. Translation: CASSADRVDGYTF.

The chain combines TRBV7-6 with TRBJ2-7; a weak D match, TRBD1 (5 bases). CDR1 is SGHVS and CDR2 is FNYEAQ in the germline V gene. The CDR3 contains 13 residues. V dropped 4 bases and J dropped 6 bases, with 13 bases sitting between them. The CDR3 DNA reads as TGTGCCAGCAGCTGGGGCGTGGCTGCCGAGCAGTACTTC. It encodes CASSWGVAAEQYF.

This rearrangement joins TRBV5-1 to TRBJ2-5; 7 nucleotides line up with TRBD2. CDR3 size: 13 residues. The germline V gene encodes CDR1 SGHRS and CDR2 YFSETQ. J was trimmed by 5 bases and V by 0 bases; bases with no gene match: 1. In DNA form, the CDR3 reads TGCGCCAGCAGCTTGGCCGGGGGGGAGACCCAGTACTTC. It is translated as CASSLAGGETQYF.